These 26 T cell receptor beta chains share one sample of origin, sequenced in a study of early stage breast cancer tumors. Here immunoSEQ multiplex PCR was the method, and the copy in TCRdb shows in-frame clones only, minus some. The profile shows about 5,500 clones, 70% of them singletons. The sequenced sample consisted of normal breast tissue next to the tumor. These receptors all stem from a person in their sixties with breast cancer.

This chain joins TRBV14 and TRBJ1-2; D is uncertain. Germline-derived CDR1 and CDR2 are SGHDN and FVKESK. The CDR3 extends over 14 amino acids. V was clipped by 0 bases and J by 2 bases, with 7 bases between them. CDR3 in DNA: TGTGCCAGCAGCCAAGATTACGCCAACTATGGCTACACCTTC. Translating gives CASSQDYANYGYTF.

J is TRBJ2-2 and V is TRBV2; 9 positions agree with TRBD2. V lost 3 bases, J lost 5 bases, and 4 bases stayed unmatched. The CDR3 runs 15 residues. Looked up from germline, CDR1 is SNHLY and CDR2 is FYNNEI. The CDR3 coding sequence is TGTGCCAGCAGTGAGGCGGGGGGGCCAACCGGGGAGCTGTTTTTT. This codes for CASSEAGGPTGELFF.

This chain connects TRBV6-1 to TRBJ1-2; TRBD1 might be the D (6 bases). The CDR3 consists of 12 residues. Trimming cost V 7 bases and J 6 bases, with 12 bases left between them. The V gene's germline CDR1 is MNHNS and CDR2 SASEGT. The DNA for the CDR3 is TGTGCCAGCATAGACAGGCTCGATGGCTACACCTTC. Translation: CASIDRLDGYTF.

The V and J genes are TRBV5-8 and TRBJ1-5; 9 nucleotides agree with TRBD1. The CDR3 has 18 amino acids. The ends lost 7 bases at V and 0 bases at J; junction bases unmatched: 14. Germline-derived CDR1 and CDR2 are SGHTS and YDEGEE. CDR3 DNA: TGTGCCAGCGTACTCCCTGGGGGGGACAGGGATAGCAATCAGCCCCAGCATTTT. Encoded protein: CASVLPGGDRDSNQPQHF.

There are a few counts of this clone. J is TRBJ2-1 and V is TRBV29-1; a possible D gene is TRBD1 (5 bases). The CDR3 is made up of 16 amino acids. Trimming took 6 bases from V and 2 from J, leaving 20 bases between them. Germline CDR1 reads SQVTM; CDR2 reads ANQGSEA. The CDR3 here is CSVESPDRKTYNEQFF. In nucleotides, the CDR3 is TGCAGCGTCGAGTCCCCCGACAGAAAAACCTACAATGAGCAGTTCTTC.

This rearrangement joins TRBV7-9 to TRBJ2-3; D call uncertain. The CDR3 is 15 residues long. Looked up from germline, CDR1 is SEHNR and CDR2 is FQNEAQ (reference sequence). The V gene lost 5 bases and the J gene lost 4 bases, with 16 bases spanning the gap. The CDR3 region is CASSRSQSPPDTQYF. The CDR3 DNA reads TGTGCCAGCAGCAGGTCACAGTCTCCCCCAGATACGCAGTATTTT.

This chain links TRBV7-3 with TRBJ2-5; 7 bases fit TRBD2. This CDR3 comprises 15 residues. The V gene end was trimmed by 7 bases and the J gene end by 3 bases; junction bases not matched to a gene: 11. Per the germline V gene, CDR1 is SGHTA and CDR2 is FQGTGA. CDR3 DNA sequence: TGTGCCAGCAAGGCTAGCGGCTCTGGGGAAGAGACCCAGTACTTC. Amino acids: CASKASGSGEETQYF.

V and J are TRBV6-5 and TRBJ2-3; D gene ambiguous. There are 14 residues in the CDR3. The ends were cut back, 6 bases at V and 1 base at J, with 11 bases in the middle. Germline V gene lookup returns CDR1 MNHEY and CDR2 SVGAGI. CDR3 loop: CASSLRDGTDTQYF. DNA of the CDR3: TGTGCCAGCAGCCTCCGAGACGGCACAGATACGCAGTATTTT.

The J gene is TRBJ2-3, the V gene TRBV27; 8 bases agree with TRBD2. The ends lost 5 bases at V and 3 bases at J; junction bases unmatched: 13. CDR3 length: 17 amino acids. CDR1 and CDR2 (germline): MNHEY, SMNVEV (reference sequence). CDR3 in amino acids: CASSKLGLGGRTDTQYF. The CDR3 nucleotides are TGTGCCAGCAGTAAATTGGGACTAGGAGGACGAACAGATACGCAGTATTTT.

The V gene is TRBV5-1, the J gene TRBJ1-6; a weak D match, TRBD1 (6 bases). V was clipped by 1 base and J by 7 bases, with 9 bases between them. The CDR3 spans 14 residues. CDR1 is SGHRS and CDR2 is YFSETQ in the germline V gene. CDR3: CASSLKQGNSPLHF. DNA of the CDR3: TGCGCCAGCAGCTTGAAACAGGGAAATTCACCCCTCCACTTT.

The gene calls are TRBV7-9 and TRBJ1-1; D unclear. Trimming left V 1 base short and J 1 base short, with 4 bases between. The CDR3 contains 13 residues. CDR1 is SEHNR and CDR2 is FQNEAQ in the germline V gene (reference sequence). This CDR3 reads CASSLGQNTEAFF. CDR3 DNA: TGTGCCAGCAGCTTAGGTCAGAACACTGAAGCTTTCTTT.

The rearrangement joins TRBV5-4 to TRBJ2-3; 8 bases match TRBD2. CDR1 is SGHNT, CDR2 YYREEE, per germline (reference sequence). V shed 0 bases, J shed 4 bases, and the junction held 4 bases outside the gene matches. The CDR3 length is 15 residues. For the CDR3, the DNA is TGTGCCAGCAGCTTGGCGGGAGGGGGGGCAGATACGCAGTATTTT. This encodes CASSLAGGGADTQYF.

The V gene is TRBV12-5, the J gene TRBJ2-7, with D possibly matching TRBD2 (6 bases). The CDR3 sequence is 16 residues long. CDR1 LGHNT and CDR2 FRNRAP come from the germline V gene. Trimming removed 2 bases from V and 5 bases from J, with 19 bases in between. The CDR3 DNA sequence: TGTGCTAGTGGTTTGCTCCGGGGGACCCTAGACGACGAGCAGTACTTC. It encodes CASGLLRGTLDDEQYF.

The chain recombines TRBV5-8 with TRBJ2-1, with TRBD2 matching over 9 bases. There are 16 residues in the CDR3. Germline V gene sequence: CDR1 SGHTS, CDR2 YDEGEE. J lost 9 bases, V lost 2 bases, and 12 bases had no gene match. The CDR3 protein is CASSFLAGRVAGEQFF. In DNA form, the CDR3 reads TGTGCCAGCAGCTTTCTAGCGGGACGGGTAGCGGGTGAGCAGTTCTTC.

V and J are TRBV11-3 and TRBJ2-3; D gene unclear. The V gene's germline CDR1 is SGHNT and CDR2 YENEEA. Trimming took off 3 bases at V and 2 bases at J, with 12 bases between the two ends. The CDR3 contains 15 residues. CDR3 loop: CASSLATGFTDTQYF. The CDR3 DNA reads TGTGCCAGCAGCTTGGCGACGGGCTTCACAGATACGCAGTATTTT.

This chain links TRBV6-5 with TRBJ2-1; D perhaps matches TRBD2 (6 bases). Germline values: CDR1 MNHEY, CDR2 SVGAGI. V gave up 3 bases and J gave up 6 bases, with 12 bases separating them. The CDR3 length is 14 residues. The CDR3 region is CASSYEEGPNEQFF. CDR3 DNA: TGTGCCAGCAGTTATGAGGAGGGCCCCAATGAGCAGTTCTTC.

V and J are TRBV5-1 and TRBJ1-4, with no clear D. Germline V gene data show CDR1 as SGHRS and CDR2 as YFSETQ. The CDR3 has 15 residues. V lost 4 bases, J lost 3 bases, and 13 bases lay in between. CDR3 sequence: CASSPVEGANEKLFF. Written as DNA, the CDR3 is TGCGCCAGCAGCCCCGTTGAGGGAGCTAATGAAAAACTGTTTTTT.

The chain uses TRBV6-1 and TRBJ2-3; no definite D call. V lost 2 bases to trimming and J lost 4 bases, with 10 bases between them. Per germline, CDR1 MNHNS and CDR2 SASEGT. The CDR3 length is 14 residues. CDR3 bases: TGTGCCAGCAGTGAAAGAGAAGCCTCAGATACGCAGTATTTT. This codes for CASSEREASDTQYF.

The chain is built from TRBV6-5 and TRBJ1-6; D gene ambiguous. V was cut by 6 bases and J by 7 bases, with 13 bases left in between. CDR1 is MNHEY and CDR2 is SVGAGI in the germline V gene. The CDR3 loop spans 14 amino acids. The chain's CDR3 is CASSGRQRNSPLHF. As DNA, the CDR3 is TGTGCCAGCAGCGGGCGGCAGAGGAATTCACCCCTCCACTTT.

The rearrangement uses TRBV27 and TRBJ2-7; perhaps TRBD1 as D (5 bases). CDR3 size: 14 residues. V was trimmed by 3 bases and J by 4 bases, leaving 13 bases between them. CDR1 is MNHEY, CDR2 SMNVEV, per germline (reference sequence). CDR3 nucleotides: TGTGCCAGCAGTTTCTTGGACAAGCCTTACGAGCAGTACTTC. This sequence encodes CASSFLDKPYEQYF.

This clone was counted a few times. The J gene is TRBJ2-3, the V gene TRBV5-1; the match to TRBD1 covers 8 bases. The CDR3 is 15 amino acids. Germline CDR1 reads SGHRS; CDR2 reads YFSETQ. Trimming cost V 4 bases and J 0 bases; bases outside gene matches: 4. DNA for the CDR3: TGCGCCAGCAGCCGACAGGGGTCTAGCACAGATACGCAGTATTTT. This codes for CASSRQGSSTDTQYF.

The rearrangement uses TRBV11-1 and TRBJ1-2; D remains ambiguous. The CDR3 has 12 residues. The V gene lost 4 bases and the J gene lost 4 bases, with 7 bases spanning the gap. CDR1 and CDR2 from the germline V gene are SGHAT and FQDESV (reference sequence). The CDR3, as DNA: TGTGCCAGCAGCTCTGGGTCCTATGGCTACACCTTC. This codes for CASSSGSYGYTF.

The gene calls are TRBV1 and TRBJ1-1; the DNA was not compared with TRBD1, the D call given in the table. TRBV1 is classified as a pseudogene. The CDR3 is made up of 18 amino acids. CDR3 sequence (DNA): TGCACCAGCAGCCAATATCTATTCCGGGACAGGGATGACACTGAAGCTTTCTTT. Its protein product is CTSSQYLFRDRDDTEAFF.

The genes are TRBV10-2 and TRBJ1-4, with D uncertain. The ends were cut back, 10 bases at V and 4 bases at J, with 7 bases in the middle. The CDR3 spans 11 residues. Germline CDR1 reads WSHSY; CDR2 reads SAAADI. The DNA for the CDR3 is TGCGCCACCACCTTTAATGAAAAACTGTTTTTT. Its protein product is CATTFNEKLFF.

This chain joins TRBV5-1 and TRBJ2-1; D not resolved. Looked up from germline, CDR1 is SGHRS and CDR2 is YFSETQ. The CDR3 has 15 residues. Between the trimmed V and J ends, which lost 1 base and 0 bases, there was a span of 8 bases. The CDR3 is CASSLLGTSYNEQFF. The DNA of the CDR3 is TGCGCCAGCAGCTTGTTGGGTACCTCCTACAATGAGCAGTTCTTC.

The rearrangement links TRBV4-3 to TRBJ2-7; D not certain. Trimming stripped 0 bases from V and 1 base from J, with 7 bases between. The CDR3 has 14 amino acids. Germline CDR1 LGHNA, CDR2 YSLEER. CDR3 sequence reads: CASSQEITSYEQYF. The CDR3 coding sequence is TGCGCCAGCAGCCAAGAAATTACTTCCTACGAGCAGTACTTC.